This T cell receptor beta chain was observed in a study of blood T cells in healthy people across ages. Alongside a J-beta primer mix, a sample-barcoded 5' primer served in a second PCR lasting roughly 7 to 12 cycles. Template switching added a 12-random-nucleotide identifier to every cDNA molecule. TCRdb re-called the 5' RACE reads with MiXCR, one entry per CDR3 protein. The table has around 800,000 distinct CDR3 sequences, more than 25% seen once. This CDR3 comprises 15 residues. The V segment lost 0 bases and the J segment 7 bases; nucleotides outside the gene matches: 5. Looked up from germline, CDR1 is SGHRS and CDR2 is YFSETQ. The sample holds a few counts of this clonotype. The conserved phenylalanine or tryptophan is not found at the CDR3 terminus, so this likely reflects a read error. These data also featured in a second study, about T cells of mothers and their children. From that second work: Reads obtained per mother exceeded 10 million TCR beta CDR3 reads, with approximately 3 million obtained per child. The effect of thymic selection on TCR recombination output is similar between related and unrelated pairs. The authors found no persistent microchimeric T cell clones.

Input material: blood. The chain has TRBV5-1 and TRBJ1-1; 11 positions match TRBD1. The origin of this receptor is a boy aged 5-17 years in good health. CDR3 in DNA: TGCGCCAGCAGCTTGGGGACAGGGGGCTTGAGTGAAGCTTTCTCT. It codes for CASSLGTGGLSEAFS.